The present TCR beta chain was sequenced within a study of T-cell memory formation after mild COVID-19. Points on this clonotype: The junction departs from the called germline gene at one end, perhaps through a read error.

Barcoded TCR alpha and TCR beta cDNA libraries with UMIs came from 5'RACE using constant-segment primers. TCRdb re-derived calls from the 5' RACE reads in MiXCR, one entry per CDR3 protein. The repertoire holds some 320,000 distinct CDR3 sequences, with roughly an eighth as singletons. The sequence came from a man aged 18-30 years who had mild COVID-19 (a few samples of this study predate the infection). Cell type and time point are not known. The specimen sequenced was PBMCs or a T cell subset sorted from them (not recorded which).

The CDR3 sequence: CASSHRCF. The CDR3 DNA reads as TGTGCCAGCAGCCACAGGTGCTTT. The V gene is TRBV7-3, the J gene TRBJ1-4, with D perhaps matching TRBD1 (5 bases). The CDR3 runs to 8 residues. Germline V lookup: CDR1 SGHTA, CDR2 FQGTGA.